These T cell receptor beta chains were read from a single sample in a study of glioma-infiltrating T cells. TCRdb recomputed calls from the multiplex PCR reads with MiXCR, one row per CDR3 protein. The profile shows fewer than 500,000 distinct CDR3 sequences, roughly two fifths of them singletons. Sequenced input: glioma tissue, nonneoplastic brain tissue, or PBMCs (not recorded which). The receptors come from a human donor with low-grade glioma or glioblastoma, undergoing nonglioma brain surgery, or in good health (not recorded which). The CDR3 runs from the conserved cysteine through the conserved F or W. D genes are given only for firm matches. Part of the rows lack a size; the others show once, few, many or a class for expanded clones.

CDR3 DNA,CDR3 protein,V gene,D gene,J gene,clone size
TGTGCCAGCAGTCCCCGTTCTTTGGGGGGCGAGCAGTACTTC,CASSPRSLGGEQYF,TRBV28,.,TRBJ2-7,.
TGTGCCAGCAGCCACGGACTAGCAGATACGCAGTATTTT,CASSHGLADTQYF,TRBV6-1,TRBD2,TRBJ2-3,medium-sized
TGTGCCAGCAGCCCCGGTCTCAGTAACTATGGCTACACCTTC,CASSPGLSNYGYTF,TRBV3-1,.,TRBJ1-2,.
TGTGCCAGCAGCTTAGGGTACGGAAGCACAGATACGCAGTATTTT,CASSLGYGSTDTQYF,TRBV7-2,.,TRBJ2-3,few
TGTGCCAGCAATTCAGCGGGAGGGCCTAGAGAGACCCAGTACTTC,CASNSAGGPRETQYF,TRBV28,TRBD2,TRBJ2-5,few
TGTGCCAGCAGTTTAGACAGGAGGGACACTGAAGCTTTCTTT,CASSLDRRDTEAFF,TRBV7-2,.,TRBJ1-1,.
TGCGCCAGCAGCCAACTGACTGGGGGAAGCTCCTACGAGCAGTACTTC,CASSQLTGGSSYEQYF,TRBV4-1,.,TRBJ2-7,.
TGTGCCAGCAGTTTAAATGACCGACCGGGGGGTAATGAAAAACTGTTTTTT,CASSLNDRPGGNEKLFF,TRBV28,.,TRBJ1-4,.
TGTGCCAGCAGAGAAACCGGGACTTTGAGCTCCTACGAGCAGTACTTC,CASRETGTLSSYEQYF,TRBV6-1,.,TRBJ2-7,many
TGTGCCAGCAGTCGGACAGCCTTGGGCGAGCAGTACTTC,CASSRTALGEQYF,TRBV6-6,.,TRBJ2-7,.
TGTGCCAGCAGCTTACCTCAAACACGGGGACTAGCGCTAAGCACAGATACGCAGTATTTT,CASSLPQTRGLALSTDTQYF,TRBV7-9,TRBD2,TRBJ2-3,few
TGTGCCAGCCAACCCACAGGGGATAGCGGCTACACCTTC,CASQPTGDSGYTF,TRBV28,TRBD1,TRBJ1-2,many
TGTGCCAGCAGTGGACGGGAGGGGCGCCCCAACTATGGCTACACCTTC,CASSGREGRPNYGYTF,TRBV28,.,TRBJ1-2,few
TGTGCCAGCAGTGAATTGGGGGAGCGGGAGATAGAGACCCAGTACTTC,CASSELGEREIETQYF,TRBV28,TRBD2,TRBJ2-5,many
TGTGCCAGCAGTCCCATGAGACACACCGGGGAGCTGTTTTTT,CASSPMRHTGELFF,TRBV28,.,TRBJ2-2,.
TGCAGTGCTAGCCCCCGACTAGCGGTTTATCACAATGAGCAGTTCTTC,CSASPRLAVYHNEQFF,TRBV20-1,TRBD2,TRBJ2-1,few
TGTGCCAGCAGTTTGCTCGGCAGGGGAAACACTGAAGCTTTCTTT,CASSLLGRGNTEAFF,TRBV28,.,TRBJ1-1,many
TGTGCCAGTAGCCGGACTAGCGTAAGCTCCTACGAGCAGTACTTC,CASSRTSVSSYEQYF,TRBV19,TRBD2,TRBJ2-7,.
TGTGCCAGCAGACCAACGCGGGATACGCAGTATTTT,CASRPTRDTQYF,TRBV7-2,.,TRBJ2-3,many
TGTGCCAGCAGTCCCCTGGGCGGGAGAAGCTCCTACGAGCAGTACTTC,CASSPLGGRSSYEQYF,TRBV6-2/TRBV6-3,TRBD2,TRBJ2-7,.
TGCGCCAGCAGCCCCAGATCGAGCGTCGAGGATTCAAGCACAGATACGCAGTATTTT,CASSPRSSVEDSSTDTQYF,TRBV5-1,.,TRBJ2-3,.
TGTGCCATCAGGTCGTCTAGCGGGAGTGCAGATACGCAGTATTTT,CAIRSSSGSADTQYF,TRBV10-3,TRBD2,TRBJ2-3,many
TGTGCCAGCAGCTTAGGGCCCGAGGTGGATACGCAGTATTTT,CASSLGPEVDTQYF,TRBV7-6,.,TRBJ2-3,.
TGTGCCAGTAGTATTGGTGGACTCGCTTCGACAGATACGCAGTATTTT,CASSIGGLASTDTQYF,TRBV19,.,TRBJ2-3,few
TGTGCCATCAGTGAGTCGTGGATTAACTACGAGCAGTACTTC,CAISESWINYEQYF,TRBV6-8,.,TRBJ2-7,.
TGTGCCTGGGCCTTGGACGGAGGCTCCTACAATGAGCAGTTCTTC,CAWALDGGSYNEQFF,TRBV30,.,TRBJ2-1,.
TGTGCCAGCAGTCGCCTTCCCAGGGTGCAGCCCCAGCATTTT,CASSRLPRVQPQHF,TRBV27,.,TRBJ1-5,many
TGTGCCAGCAGCTTAACCGGGACTAGCGGGACTGAGCAGTTCTTC,CASSLTGTSGTEQFF,TRBV7-3,TRBD2,TRBJ2-1,.
TGTGCCAGCAGCGCTGGCCAGAACTATGGCTACACCTTC,CASSAGQNYGYTF,TRBV7-2,.,TRBJ1-2,many
TGTGCCACCAGCAGAGATTCCGGGGGAATAGCGGGACCCGGTTTT,CATSRDSGGIAGPGF,TRBV15,TRBD2,TRBJ2-3,.
TGCGCCAGCAGCCACCCCGGGACTACGCGACGGCAGTACTTC,CASSHPGTTRRQYF,TRBV4-1,TRBD2,TRBJ2-7,once